This is a list of T cell receptor beta chains from one sample in a study of blood T cell repertoires in COVID-19. The protocol was immunoSEQ multiplex PCR, while the TCRdb copy is restricted to in-frame clones and leaves out a portion. The table has about 350,000 clones, roughly nine tenths seen once; the top ten hold 3.9%. Sequenced material: peripheral blood. These receptors all stem from a woman aged 60 to 75 with COVID-19, enrolled during active disease. Both conserved end residues are part of each CDR3. D genes are given only for firm matches. Size tells how often a clone was seen (once, few, many) or the class of an expanded clone, and some rows leave it out.

size: -; V: TRBV14; D: -; J: TRBJ1-4; CDR3: CASSQVAINEKLFF; DNA: TGTGCCAGCAGCCAAGTAGCCATTAATGAAAAACTGTTTTTT
size: -; V: TRBV19; D: TRBD1; J: TRBJ2-7; CDR3: CASSPKTGSRYEQYF; DNA: TGTGCCAGTAGCCCTAAGACAGGGAGTCGATACGAGCAGTACTTC
size: -; V: TRBV5-1; D: -; J: TRBJ1-1; CDR3: CASYPGQGNLVMNTEAFF; DNA: TGCGCCAGCTACCCGGGCCAGGGGAATTTAGTCATGAACACTGAAGCTTTCTTT
size: few; V: TRBV19; D: -; J: TRBJ1-1; CDR3: CASSGSPRSTEAFF; DNA: TGTGCCAGTAGTGGGAGCCCAAGGAGCACTGAAGCTTTCTTT
size: few; V: TRBV7-9; D: TRBD2; J: TRBJ2-3; CDR3: CASSLGLAGGPRTDTQYF; DNA: TGTGCCAGCAGCTTAGGGCTAGCGGGGGGGCCGCGCACAGATACGCAGTATTTT
size: -; V: TRBV3-1/TRBV3-2; D: TRBD1; J: TRBJ1-2; CDR3: CASSHYTDRSYYGYTF; DNA: TGTGCCAGCAGCCATTACACGGACAGGAGCTACTATGGCTACACCTTC
size: -; V: TRBV5-1; D: TRBD2; J: TRBJ2-7; CDR3: CASSLLAGAGEQYF; DNA: TGCGCCAGCAGCTTACTAGCGGGGGCCGGGGAGCAGTACTTC
size: -; V: TRBV7-2; D: TRBD2; J: TRBJ2-7; CDR3: CASSFVSGGNLDEQYF; DNA: TGTGCCAGCAGCTTCGTTAGCGGGGGGAATCTCGACGAGCAGTACTTC
size: -; V: TRBV6-6; D: -; J: TRBJ2-2; CDR3: CASALGGVTGELFF; DNA: TGTGCCAGCGCTTTGGGGGGAGTCACCGGGGAGCTGTTTTTT
size: -; V: TRBV5-1; D: -; J: TRBJ1-2; CDR3: CASSLGQVSYGYTF; DNA: TGCGCCAGCAGCTTGGGACAGGTTTCTTATGGCTACACCTTC
size: -; V: TRBV3-1/TRBV3-2; D: -; J: TRBJ2-5; CDR3: CASSQDPSGFQETQYF; DNA: TGTGCCAGCAGCCAAGATCCCTCAGGTTTCCAAGAGACCCAGTACTTC
size: -; V: TRBV19; D: TRBD1; J: TRBJ1-5; CDR3: CASSTLQGAQPQHF; DNA: TGTGCCAGTAGTACCCTACAGGGGGCTCAGCCCCAGCATTTT
size: -; V: TRBV5-4; D: -; J: TRBJ1-1; CDR3: CASSFLTEAFF; DNA: TGTGCCAGCAGCTTTCTCACTGAAGCTTTCTTT
size: -; V: TRBV6-6; D: -; J: TRBJ2-3; CDR3: CASSTPVGTDTQYF; DNA: TGTGCCAGCAGCACCCCAGTGGGCACAGATACGCAGTATTTT
size: once; V: TRBV11-2; D: -; J: TRBJ1-2; CDR3: CASSLGSRVYGANYGYTF; DNA: TGTGCCAGCAGCTTAGGGTCGAGGGTCTACGGAGCTAACTATGGCTACACCTTC
size: few; V: TRBV6-4; D: TRBD1; J: TRBJ2-3; CDR3: CASSETGETDTQYF; DNA: TGTGCCAGCAGCGAAACAGGGGAAACAGATACGCAGTATTTT
size: -; V: TRBV10-3; D: -; J: TRBJ2-7; CDR3: CATEGGATYEQYF; DNA: TGTGCCACCGAAGGGGGGGCGACTTACGAGCAGTACTTC
size: -; V: TRBV19; D: -; J: TRBJ1-2; CDR3: CASRSGASGVGYGYTF; DNA: TGTGCCAGTAGATCAGGGGCCAGTGGGGTCGGCTATGGCTACACCTTC
size: -; V: TRBV5-1; D: TRBD1; J: TRBJ2-5; CDR3: CASSSDRARETQYF; DNA: TGCGCCAGCAGTTCGGACAGGGCCCGAGAGACCCAGTACTTC
size: -; V: TRBV29-1; D: -; J: TRBJ2-7; CDR3: CSTLGGSYEQYF; DNA: TGCAGCACCCTGGGGGGATCCTACGAGCAGTACTTC
size: -; V: TRBV2; D: -; J: TRBJ2-6; CDR3: CASMITAGANVLTF; DNA: TGTGCCAGCATGATTACAGCCGGGGCCAACGTCCTGACTTTC
size: -; V: TRBV30; D: TRBD1; J: TRBJ1-6; CDR3: CAWTTGTGISPLHF; DNA: TGTGCCTGGACCACAGGGACAGGGATTTCACCCCTCCACTTT
size: -; V: TRBV6-2/TRBV6-3; D: TRBD2; J: TRBJ2-3; CDR3: CASSYWTSGGGTDTQYF; DNA: TGTGCCAGCAGTTACTGGACTAGCGGGGGAGGTACAGATACGCAGTATTTT
size: -; V: TRBV3-1/TRBV3-2; D: -; J: TRBJ1-1; CDR3: CASSLTGSMNTEAFF; DNA: TGTGCCAGCAGCCTTACGGGGAGCATGAACACTGAAGCTTTCTTT
size: -; V: TRBV11-1; D: TRBD2; J: TRBJ2-5; CDR3: CASSHQGLAGQETQYF; DNA: TGTGCCAGCAGCCACCAGGGACTAGCGGGACAAGAGACCCAGTACTTC
size: -; V: TRBV7-7; D: TRBD1; J: TRBJ2-5; CDR3: CASSLGVQGQYTQYF; DNA: TGTGCTAGCAGCTTAGGGGTACAGGGGCAGTACACCCAGTACTTC
size: -; V: TRBV6-5; D: -; J: TRBJ1-4; CDR3: CASSLDLMGEKLFF; DNA: TGTGCCAGCAGTCTGGACTTAATGGGGGAAAAACTGTTTTTT
size: -; V: TRBV5-1; D: -; J: TRBJ1-3; CDR3: CASSLAGVSGNTIYF; DNA: TGCGCCAGCAGCTTAGCCGGGGTTTCTGGAAACACCATATATTTT
size: -; V: TRBV6-6; D: -; J: TRBJ1-3; CDR3: CASTKSGSGNTIYF; DNA: TGTGCCAGCACCAAGTCGGGGTCTGGAAACACCATATATTTT
size: -; V: TRBV10-1; D: -; J: TRBJ1-1; CDR3: CASSGGGKNTEAFF; DNA: TGCGCCAGCAGCGGGGGAGGGAAAAACACTGAAGCTTTCTTT
size: -; V: TRBV21-1; D: -; J: TRBJ2-7; CDR3: CASSRRTGGYEQYF; DNA: TGTGCCAGCAGCAGGCGGACAGGGGGATACGAGCAGTACTTC
size: -; V: TRBV7-3; D: TRBD1; J: TRBJ2-7; CDR3: CASSLGTGPPYEQYF; DNA: TGTGCCAGCAGCTTGGGGACAGGGCCGCCCTACGAGCAGTACTTC
size: -; V: TRBV12-5; D: TRBD1; J: TRBJ1-4; CDR3: CASGPYPETGNNEKLFF; DNA: TGTGCTAGTGGCCCATACCCCGAGACAGGGAATAATGAAAAACTGTTTTTT
size: -; V: TRBV2; D: -; J: TRBJ2-5; CDR3: CASSEPDRQRETQYF; DNA: TGTGCCAGCAGCGAACCCGACAGACAGAGAGAGACCCAGTACTTC
size: -; V: TRBV5-1; D: -; J: TRBJ1-1; CDR3: CASGPTGGYTEAFF; DNA: TGCGCCAGCGGCCCGACAGGCGGATATACTGAAGCTTTCTTT
size: -; V: TRBV7-9; D: -; J: TRBJ1-2; CDR3: CASSLGGQYGYTF; DNA: TGTGCCAGCAGCTTAGGCGGACAGTATGGCTACACCTTC
size: -; V: TRBV15; D: TRBD1; J: TRBJ2-2; CDR3: CATSRDGDRVRAGELFF; DNA: TGTGCCACCAGCAGAGATGGGGACAGGGTACGGGCCGGGGAGCTGTTTTTT
size: once; V: TRBV5-6; D: -; J: TRBJ1-1; CDR3: CASSTLIGGDTEAFF; DNA: TGTGCCAGCAGCACTCTAATCGGGGGGGACACTGAAGCTTTCTTT
size: -; V: TRBV20-1; D: -; J: TRBJ1-2; CDR3: CSATRDYGYTF; DNA: TGCAGTGCTACCCGGGACTATGGCTACACCTTC
size: -; V: TRBV10-3; D: -; J: TRBJ1-4; CDR3: CAISESSRTNEKLFF; DNA: TGTGCCATCAGTGAGTCTTCGAGGACTAATGAAAAACTGTTTTTT
size: -; V: TRBV5-1; D: TRBD1; J: TRBJ2-3; CDR3: CASSRDRDTDTQYF; DNA: TGCGCCAGCAGTAGGGACAGAGACACAGATACGCAGTATTTT